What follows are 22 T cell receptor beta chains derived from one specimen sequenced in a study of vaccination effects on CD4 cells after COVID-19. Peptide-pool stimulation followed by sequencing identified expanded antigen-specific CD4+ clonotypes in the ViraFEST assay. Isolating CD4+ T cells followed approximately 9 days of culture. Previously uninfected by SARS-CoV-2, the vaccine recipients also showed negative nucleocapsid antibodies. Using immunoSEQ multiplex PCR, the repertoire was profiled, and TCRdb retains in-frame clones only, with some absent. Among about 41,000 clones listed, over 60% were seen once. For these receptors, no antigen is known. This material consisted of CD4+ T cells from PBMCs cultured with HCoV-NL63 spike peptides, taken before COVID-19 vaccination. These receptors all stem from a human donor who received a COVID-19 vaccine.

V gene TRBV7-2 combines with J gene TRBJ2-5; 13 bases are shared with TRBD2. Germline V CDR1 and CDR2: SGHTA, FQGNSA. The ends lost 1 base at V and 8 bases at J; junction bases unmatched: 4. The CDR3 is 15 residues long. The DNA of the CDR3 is TGTGCCAGCAGCTTAGAAGGACTAGCGGGGGCCACCCAGTACTTC. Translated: CASSLEGLAGATQYF.

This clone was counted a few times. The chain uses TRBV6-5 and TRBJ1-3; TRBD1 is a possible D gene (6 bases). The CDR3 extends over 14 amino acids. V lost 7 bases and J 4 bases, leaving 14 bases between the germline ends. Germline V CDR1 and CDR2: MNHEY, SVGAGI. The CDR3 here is CASKFSGTGNTIYF. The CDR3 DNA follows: TGTGCCAGCAAATTCTCCGGGACAGGAAACACCATATATTTT.

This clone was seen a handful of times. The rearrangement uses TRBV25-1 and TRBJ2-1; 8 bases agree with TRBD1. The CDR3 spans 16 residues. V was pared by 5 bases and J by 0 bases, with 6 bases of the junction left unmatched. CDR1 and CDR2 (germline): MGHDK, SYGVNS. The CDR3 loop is CASSMRTGSSYNEQFF. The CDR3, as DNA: TGTGCCAGCAGTATGCGGACAGGGAGCTCCTACAATGAGCAGTTCTTC.

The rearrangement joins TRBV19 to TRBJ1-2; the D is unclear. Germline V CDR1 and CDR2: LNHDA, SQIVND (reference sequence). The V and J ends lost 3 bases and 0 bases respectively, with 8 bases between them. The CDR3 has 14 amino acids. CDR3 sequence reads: CASSIGRANYGYTF. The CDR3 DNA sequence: TGTGCCAGTAGTATCGGCCGTGCTAACTATGGCTACACCTTC.

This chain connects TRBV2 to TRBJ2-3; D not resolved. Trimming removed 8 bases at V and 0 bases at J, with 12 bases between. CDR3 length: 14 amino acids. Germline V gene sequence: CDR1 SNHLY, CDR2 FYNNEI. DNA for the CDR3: TGTGCCAGCCGAGTGAGCCCTAGCACAGATACGCAGTATTTT. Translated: CASRVSPSTDTQYF.

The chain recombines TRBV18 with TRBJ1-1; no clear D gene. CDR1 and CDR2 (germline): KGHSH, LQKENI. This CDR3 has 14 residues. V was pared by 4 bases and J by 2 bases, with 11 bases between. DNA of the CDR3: TGTGCCAGCTCACGGGATGTTGTTAACACTGAAGCTTTCTTT. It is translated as CASSRDVVNTEAFF.

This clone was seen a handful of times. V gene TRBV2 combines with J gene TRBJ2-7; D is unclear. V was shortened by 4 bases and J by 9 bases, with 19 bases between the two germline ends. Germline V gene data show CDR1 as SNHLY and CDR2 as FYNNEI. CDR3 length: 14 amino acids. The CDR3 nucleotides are TGTGCCAGCAGTGGTCAGGCCTCCCCTACGAGGCAGTACGTC. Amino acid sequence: CASSGQASPTRQYV.

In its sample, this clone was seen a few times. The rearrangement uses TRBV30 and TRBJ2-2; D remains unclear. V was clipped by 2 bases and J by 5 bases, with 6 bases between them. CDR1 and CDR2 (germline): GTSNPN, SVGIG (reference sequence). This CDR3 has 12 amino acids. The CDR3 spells CAWSMGTGELFF. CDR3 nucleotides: TGTGCCTGGAGTATGGGGACCGGGGAGCTGTTTTTT.

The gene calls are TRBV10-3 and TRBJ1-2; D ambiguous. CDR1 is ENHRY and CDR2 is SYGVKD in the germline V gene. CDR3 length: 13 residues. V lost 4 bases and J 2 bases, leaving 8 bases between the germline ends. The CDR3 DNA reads TGTGCCATCAGTGGGCAGGTGAACTATGGCTACACCTTC. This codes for CAISGQVNYGYTF.

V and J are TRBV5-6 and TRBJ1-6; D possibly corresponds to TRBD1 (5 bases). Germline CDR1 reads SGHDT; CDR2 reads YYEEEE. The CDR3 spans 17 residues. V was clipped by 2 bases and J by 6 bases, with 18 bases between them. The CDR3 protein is CASSLRGDLGLNSPLHF. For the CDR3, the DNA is TGTGCCAGCAGCTTACGGGGGGACTTAGGTCTTAATTCACCCCTCCACTTT. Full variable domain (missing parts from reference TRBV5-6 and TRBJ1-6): DAGVTQSPTHLIKTRGQQVTLRCSPKSGHDTVSWYQQALGQGPQFIFQYYEEEERQRGNFPDRFSGHQFPNYSSELNVNALLLGDSALYLCASSLRGDLGLNSPLHFGNGTRLTVT.

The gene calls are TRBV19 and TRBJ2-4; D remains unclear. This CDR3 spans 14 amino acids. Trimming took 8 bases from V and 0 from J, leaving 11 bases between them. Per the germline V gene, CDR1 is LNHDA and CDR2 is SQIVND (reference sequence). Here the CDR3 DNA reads TGTGCCAGTTCAGAGACCTTAGCCAAAAACATTCAGTACTTC. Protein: CASSETLAKNIQYF.

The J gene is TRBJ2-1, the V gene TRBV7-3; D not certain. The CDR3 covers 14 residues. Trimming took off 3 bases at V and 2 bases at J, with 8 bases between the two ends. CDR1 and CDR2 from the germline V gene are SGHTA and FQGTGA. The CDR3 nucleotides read TGTGCCAGCAGCTTGGGCGGTACCTACAATGAGCAGTTCTTC. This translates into CASSLGGTYNEQFF.

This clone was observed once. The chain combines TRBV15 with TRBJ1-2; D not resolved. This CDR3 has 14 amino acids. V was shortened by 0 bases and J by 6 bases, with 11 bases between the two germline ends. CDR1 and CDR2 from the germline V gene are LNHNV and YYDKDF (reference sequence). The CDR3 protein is CATSREGARDGYTF. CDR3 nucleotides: TGTGCCACCAGCAGAGAGGGCGCCCGCGATGGCTACACCTTC.

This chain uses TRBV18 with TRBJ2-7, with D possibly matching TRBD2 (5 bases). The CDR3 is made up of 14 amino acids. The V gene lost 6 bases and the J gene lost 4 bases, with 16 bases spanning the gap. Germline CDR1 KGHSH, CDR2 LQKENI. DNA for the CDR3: TGTGCCAGCTCCCATTCCCGGGGTCAATACGAGCAGTACGTC. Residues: CASSHSRGQYEQYV.

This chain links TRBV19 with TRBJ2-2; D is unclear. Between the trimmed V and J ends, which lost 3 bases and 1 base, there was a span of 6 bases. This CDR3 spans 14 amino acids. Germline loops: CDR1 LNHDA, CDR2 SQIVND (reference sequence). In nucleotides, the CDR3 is TGTGCCAGTAGTATCTGGGGGAACACCGGGGAGCTGTTTTTT. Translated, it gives CASSIWGNTGELFF.

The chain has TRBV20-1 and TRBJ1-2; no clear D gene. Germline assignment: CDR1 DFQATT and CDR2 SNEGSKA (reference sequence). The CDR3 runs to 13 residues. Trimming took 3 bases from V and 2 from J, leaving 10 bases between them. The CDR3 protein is CSASGTENYGYTF. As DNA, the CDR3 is TGCAGTGCTAGTGGTACAGAAAACTATGGCTACACCTTC.

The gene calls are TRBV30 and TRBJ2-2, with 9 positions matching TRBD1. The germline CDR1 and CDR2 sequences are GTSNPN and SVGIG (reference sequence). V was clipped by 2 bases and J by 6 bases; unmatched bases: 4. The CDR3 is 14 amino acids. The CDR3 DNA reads TGTGCCTGGAGTCGGGACAGGGAGGCCGGGGAGCTGTTTTTT. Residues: CAWSRDREAGELFF.

The CDR3 here is CASSPGGNQPQHF. In nucleotides, the CDR3 is TGTGCCAGCTCACCAGGCGGCAATCAGCCCCAGCATTTT. The V and J genes are TRBV18 and TRBJ1-5, with D hard to call. V dropped 2 bases and J dropped 2 bases, with 4 bases sitting between them. Germline V gives CDR1 KGHSH, CDR2 LQKENI. The CDR3 length is 13 residues.

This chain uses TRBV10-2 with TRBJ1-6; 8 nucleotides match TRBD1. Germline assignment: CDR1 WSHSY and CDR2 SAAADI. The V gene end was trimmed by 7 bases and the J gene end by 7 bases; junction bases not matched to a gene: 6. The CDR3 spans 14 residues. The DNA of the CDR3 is TGCGCCAGCACCAGGGGGCCCACCAATTCACCCCTCCACTTT. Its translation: CASTRGPTNSPLHF.

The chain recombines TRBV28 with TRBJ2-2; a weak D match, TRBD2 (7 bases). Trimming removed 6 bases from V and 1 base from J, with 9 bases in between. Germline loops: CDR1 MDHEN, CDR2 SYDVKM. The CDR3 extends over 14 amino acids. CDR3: CASRGGGNTGELFF. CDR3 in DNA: TGTGCCAGCAGGGGAGGGGGGAACACCGGGGAGCTGTTTTTT.

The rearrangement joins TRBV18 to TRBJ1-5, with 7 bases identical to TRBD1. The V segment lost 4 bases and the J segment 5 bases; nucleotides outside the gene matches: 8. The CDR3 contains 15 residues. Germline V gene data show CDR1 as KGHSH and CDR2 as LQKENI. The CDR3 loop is CASSQSTGRDQPQHF. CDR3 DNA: TGTGCCAGCTCACAATCGACAGGGCGGGATCAGCCCCAGCATTTT. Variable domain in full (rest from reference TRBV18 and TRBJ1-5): NAGVMQNPRHLVRRRGQEARLRCSPMKGHSHVYWYRQLPEEGLKFMVYLQKENIIDESGMPKERFSAEFPKEGPSILRIQQVVRGDSAAYFCASSQSTGRDQPQHFGDGTRLSIL.

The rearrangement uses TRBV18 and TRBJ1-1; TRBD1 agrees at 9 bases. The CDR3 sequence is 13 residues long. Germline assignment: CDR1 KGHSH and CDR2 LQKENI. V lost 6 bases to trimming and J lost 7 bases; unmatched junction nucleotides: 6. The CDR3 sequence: CASSSDRGNEAFF. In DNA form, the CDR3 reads TGTGCCAGCTCGTCAGACAGGGGGAATGAAGCTTTCTTT. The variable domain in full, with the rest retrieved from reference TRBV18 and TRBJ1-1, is NAGVMQNPRHLVRRRGQEARLRCSPMKGHSHVYWYRQLPEEGLKFMVYLQKENIIDESGMPKERFSAEFPKEGPSILRIQQVVRGDSAAYFCASSSDRGNEAFFGQGTRLTVV.